This note documents a single TCR beta chain sequence. As yet, its antigen is unknown. Germline CDR1 reads SGDLS; CDR2 reads YYNGEE. V gave up 4 bases and J gave up 5 bases; unmatched junction bases: 3. The CDR3 has 15 residues. The entry originates in a study of graft-versus-host responses after intestinal transplantation. Clones were sequenced by immunoSEQ multiplex PCR, and TCRdb holds only the in-frame ones, with some missing. The data contain tens of thousands of clones, about 88% of them singletons. The chain recombines TRBV9 with TRBJ2-3; 14 bases align to TRBD2. The source is a human donor who was the organ donor for an intestinal transplant. The input for sequencing was unstimulated CD4+ T cells sorted from spleen or lymph node cells, taken before transplant. In DNA, the CDR3 is TGTGCCAGCAGCACAGGACTAGCGGGGGGAGATACGCAGTATTTT. This encodes CASSTGLAGGDTQYF.